These T cell receptor beta chains were read from a single sample in a study of T-cell memory formation after mild COVID-19. TCRdb reprocessed the 5' RACE reads via MiXCR and lists one record per CDR3 protein. Of 560,000 or so distinct CDR3 sequences listed, roughly 17% are singletons. Material for sequencing was PBMCs or a T cell subset sorted from them (not recorded which). The receptors originated from an adult woman who had mild COVID-19 (a few samples of this study predate the infection). Cell type and time point are not known. The CDR3 runs from the conserved cysteine through the conserved F or W. A D gene is named only where the DNA matches it firmly. Some rows mark clone size as missing; the rest say once, few, many or name a class of expanded clone.

d_call | j_call | cdr3_length | v_call | clone_size | cdr3_aa | cdr3_nt
TRBD2 | TRBJ2-2 | 17 | TRBV7-2 | few | CASSSSGLAANTGELFF | TGTGCCAGCAGCTCCAGTGGCCTAGCGGCAAACACCGGGGAGCTGTTTTTT
TRBD2 | TRBJ2-5 | 15 | TRBV6-6 | few | CASSVSGRSQETQYF | TGTGCCAGCAGTGTCAGCGGGAGGAGCCAAGAGACCCAGTACTTC
TRBD2 | TRBJ2-1 | 15 | TRBV7-3 | few | CASSLLGGSGNEQFF | TGTGCCAGCAGCTTACTCGGCGGGAGCGGCAATGAGCAGTTCTTC
NA | TRBJ2-3 | 14 | TRBV9 | NA | CARALEISTDTQYF | TGTGCCAGAGCCCTGGAGATTAGCACAGATACGCAGTATTTT
NA | TRBJ1-5 | 14 | TRBV3-1 | many | CASSQTYSNQPQHF | TGTGCCAGCAGCCAGACCTATAGCAATCAGCCCCAGCATTTT
NA | TRBJ1-6 | 14 | TRBV20-1 | few | CSARASRDNSPLHF | TGCAGTGCTAGAGCGTCCAGGGATAATTCACCCCTCCACTTT
TRBD1 | TRBJ1-2 | 15 | TRBV9 | NA | CASNDLRGTNYGYTF | TGTGCCAGCAACGACCTCAGGGGGACTAACTATGGCTACACCTTC
TRBD1 | TRBJ1-2 | 14 | TRBV12-3/TRBV12-4 | NA | CASSLGQGANGYTF | TGTGCCAGCAGTTTAGGGCAGGGGGCGAATGGCTACACCTTC
TRBD1 | TRBJ1-2 | 12 | TRBV30 | few | CAWSKTGLGYTF | TGTGCCTGGAGTAAGACAGGGCTTGGCTACACCTTC
NA | TRBJ2-7 | 13 | TRBV6-6 | NA | CASGGGPSYEQYF | TGTGCCAGCGGAGGCGGTCCCTCTTACGAGCAGTACTTC
NA | TRBJ1-1 | 14 | TRBV7-9 | few | CASSFGGLDTEAFF | TGTGCCAGCAGCTTTGGGGGGCTAGACACTGAAGCTTTCTTT
TRBD2 | TRBJ2-5 | 14 | TRBV18 | many | CASQGLAGRETQYF | TGTGCCAGCCAGGGACTAGCGGGAAGAGAGACCCAGTACTTC
TRBD1 | TRBJ1-1 | 16 | TRBV27 | NA | CASSRLDRGRNTEAFF | TGTGCCAGCAGTAGACTCGACAGGGGGCGGAACACTGAAGCTTTCTTT
TRBD1 | TRBJ1-5 | 15 | TRBV7-9 | many | CASSLSTGGRQPQHF | TGTGCCAGCAGCTTATCGACAGGGGGCCGGCAGCCCCAGCATTTT
NA | TRBJ2-2 | 23 | TRBV19 | NA | CASSISPEDLDLSGPHGGGELFF | TGTGCCAGTAGTATTAGCCCCGAAGATCTGGACTTATCCGGTCCTCATGGGGGCGGGGAGCTGTTTTTT
TRBD1 | TRBJ1-1 | 16 | TRBV5-1 | many | CASSLDRGVLDTEAFF | TGCGCCAGCAGCTTGGACAGGGGGGTGTTAGACACTGAAGCTTTCTTT
NA | TRBJ1-1 | 11 | TRBV12-3/TRBV12-4 | few | CASSLQSKAFF | TGTGCCAGCAGTTTACAGTCCAAGGCTTTCTTT
TRBD1 | TRBJ1-5 | 15 | TRBV6-2/TRBV6-3 | NA | CASSYGTGVNQPQHF | TGTGCCAGCAGTTACGGGACAGGGGTCAATCAGCCCCAGCATTTT
NA | TRBJ1-1 | 12 | TRBV30 | few | CAWSYLTEEAFF | TGTGCCTGGAGTTATCTGACAGAGGAAGCTTTCTTT
TRBD2 | TRBJ2-3 | 17 | TRBV10-3 | NA | CATRTSGTLTWEDTQYF | TGTGCCACTCGGACTAGCGGAACGCTGACCTGGGAAGATACGCAGTATTTT
NA | TRBJ2-7 | 16 | TRBV18 | NA | CASSPAGFANSYEQYF | TGTGCCAGCTCACCAGCAGGTTTCGCGAACTCCTACGAGCAGTACTTC
TRBD2 | TRBJ2-7 | 13 | TRBV30 | few | CAWSGGGDYEQYF | TGTGCCTGGAGTGGCGGGGGAGACTACGAGCAGTACTTC
NA | TRBJ1-1 | 13 | TRBV5-1 | NA | CASDQGGGTEAFF | TGCGCCAGCGACCAGGGAGGAGGCACTGAAGCTTTCTTT
NA | TRBJ2-7 | 16 | TRBV5-4 | NA | CASSLEMGNPTYEQYF | TGTGCCAGCAGCTTGGAAATGGGAAACCCAACCTACGAGCAGTACTTC
NA | TRBJ2-1 | 14 | TRBV9 | NA | CASSPTPGVDEQFF | TGTGCCAGCAGCCCCACCCCAGGGGTCGATGAGCAGTTCTTC
NA | TRBJ1-5 | 16 | TRBV4-2 | NA | CASSQGGPGGNQPQHF | TGTGCCAGCAGCCAAGGCGGCCCAGGGGGCAATCAGCCCCAGCATTTT
NA | TRBJ1-2 | 12 | TRBV24-1 | NA | CATSGADYGYTF | TGTGCCACCAGCGGGGCAGACTATGGCTACACCTTC
NA | TRBJ2-1 | 17 | TRBV6-5 | NA | CASSYSPFMGGYNEQFF | TGTGCCAGCAGTTACTCTCCCTTTATGGGCGGCTACAATGAGCAGTTCTTC
NA | TRBJ2-1 | 12 | TRBV24-1 | NA | CSTRGPGAEQFF | TGTTCCACCAGAGGTCCGGGAGCTGAGCAGTTCTTC
TRBD1 | TRBJ1-4 | 15 | TRBV2 | few | CASSADRAANEKLFF | TGTGCCAGCAGTGCCGACAGGGCCGCTAATGAAAAACTGTTTTTT
NA | TRBJ1-1 | 11 | TRBV27 | NA | CASSFTAEAFF | TGTGCCAGCAGTTTTACGGCTGAAGCTTTCTTT
NA | TRBJ2-7 | 15 | TRBV5-1 | NA | CASSATVARYYEQYF | TGCGCCAGCAGCGCCACCGTTGCCAGGTACTACGAGCAGTACTTC
NA | TRBJ2-5 | 16 | TRBV30 | few | CAWRDPGLNWGETQYF | TGTGCCTGGAGAGATCCTGGACTCAACTGGGGGGAGACCCAGTACTTC
TRBD2 | TRBJ2-7 | 12 | TRBV20-1 | few | CSARAGSGGQYF | TGCAGTGCTAGAGCTGGGAGCGGGGGGCAGTACTTC
NA | TRBJ1-1 | 14 | TRBV7-9 | few | CASSLVLENTEAFF | TGTGCCAGCAGCTTAGTATTGGAGAACACTGAAGCTTTCTTT
NA | TRBJ2-2 | 14 | TRBV7-3 | few | CASSGGQNTGELFF | TGTGCCAGCAGCGGGGGACAGAACACCGGGGAGCTGTTTTTT
TRBD1 | TRBJ2-7 | 14 | TRBV5-1 | few | CASSLKGAPYEQYF | TGCGCCAGCAGCTTGAAGGGGGCCCCCTACGAGCAGTACTTC
TRBD1 | TRBJ1-1 | 14 | TRBV18 | NA | CASSPEGQGTEAFF | TGTGCCAGCTCACCCGAGGGACAGGGCACTGAAGCTTTCTTT
TRBD1 | TRBJ2-3 | 18 | TRBV7-8 | few | CASSLRRRGTGGKDTQYF | TGTGCCAGCAGCTTAAGGCGACGAGGGACAGGTGGAAAAGATACGCAGTATTTT
TRBD1 | TRBJ1-5 | 15 | TRBV20-1 | few | CSAWGQGAGNQPQHF | TGCAGTGCTTGGGGACAGGGCGCGGGCAATCAGCCCCAGCATTTT
NA | TRBJ2-7 | 15 | TRBV29-1 | few | CSVEDSYSSSYEQYF | TGCAGCGTTGAAGACTCGTACTCCTCTTCCTACGAGCAGTACTTC
NA | TRBJ1-1 | 13 | TRBV4-1 | NA | CASSQGLGTEAFF | TGCGCCAGCAGCCAAGGGTTGGGAACTGAAGCTTTCTTT
NA | TRBJ2-3 | 15 | TRBV2 | few | CASTGIWDFTDTQYF | TGTGCCAGCACTGGAATTTGGGATTTCACAGATACGCAGTATTTT
TRBD2 | TRBJ2-1 | 15 | TRBV5-1 | NA | CASSSIRGDYNEQFF | TGCGCCAGCAGCTCCATACGGGGGGACTACAATGAGCAGTTCTTC
NA | TRBJ2-5 | 16 | TRBV21-1 | many | CASSKCTGTGEETQYF | TGTGCCAGCAGCAAATGCACAGGGACAGGGGAAGAGACCCAGTACTTC
TRBD1 | TRBJ2-7 | 15 | TRBV6-6 | few | CASSKLDRGTYEQYF | TGTGCCAGCAGTAAATTGGACAGGGGAACCTACGAGCAGTACTTC
NA | TRBJ2-3 | 15 | TRBV7-9 | few | CASSFGTQGTDTQYF | TGTGCCAGCAGCTTCGGAACCCAGGGCACAGATACGCAGTATTTT
TRBD1 | TRBJ2-2 | 15 | TRBV5-1 | few | CASGRQGEDTGELFF | TGCGCCAGCGGCCGACAGGGGGAGGACACCGGGGAGCTGTTTTTT
NA | TRBJ2-5 | 15 | TRBV7-2 | medium-sized | CASSLPHHRQETQYF | TGTGCCAGCAGCTTACCCCACCACAGACAAGAGACCCAGTACTTC
TRBD1 | TRBJ2-2 | 15 | TRBV5-6 | many | CASSPTGGYTGELFF | TGTGCCAGCAGCCCTACAGGGGGCTACACCGGGGAGCTGTTTTTT
NA | TRBJ2-1 | 15 | TRBV24-1 | many | CATSDSREFHNEQFF | TGTGCCACCAGTGACTCCCGGGAATTTCACAATGAGCAGTTCTTC
TRBD2 | TRBJ2-1 | 15 | TRBV7-9 | once | CASSWTSGSLDEQFF | TGTGCCAGCAGCTGGACTAGCGGGAGTCTCGATGAGCAGTTCTTC
TRBD2 | TRBJ2-3 | 18 | TRBV4-2 | few | CASSQDTVRGAPTDTQYF | TGTGCCAGCAGCCAAGATACTGTGCGGGGGGCCCCCACAGATACGCAGTATTTT
TRBD1 | TRBJ1-2 | 15 | TRBV5-8 | NA | CASSLDRQGYYGYTF | TGTGCCAGCAGCTTGGATCGACAGGGATACTATGGCTACACCTTC
NA | TRBJ2-1 | 12 | TRBV30 | few | CAWSVTYNEQFF | TGTGCCTGGAGTGTAACCTACAATGAGCAGTTCTTC